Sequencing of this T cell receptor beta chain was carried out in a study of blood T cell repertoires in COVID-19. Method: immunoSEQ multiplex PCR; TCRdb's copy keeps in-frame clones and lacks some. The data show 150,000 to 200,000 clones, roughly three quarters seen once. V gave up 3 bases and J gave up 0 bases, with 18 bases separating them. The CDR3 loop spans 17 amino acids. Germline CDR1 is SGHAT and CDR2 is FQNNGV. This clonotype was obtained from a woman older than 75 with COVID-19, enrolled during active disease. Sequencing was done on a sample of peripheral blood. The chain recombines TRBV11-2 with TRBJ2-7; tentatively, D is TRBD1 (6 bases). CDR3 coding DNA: TGTGCCAGCAGCTTGAGATTTGGAACAGGGATCTCCTACGAGCAGTACTTC. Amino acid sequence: CASSLRFGTGISYEQYF.